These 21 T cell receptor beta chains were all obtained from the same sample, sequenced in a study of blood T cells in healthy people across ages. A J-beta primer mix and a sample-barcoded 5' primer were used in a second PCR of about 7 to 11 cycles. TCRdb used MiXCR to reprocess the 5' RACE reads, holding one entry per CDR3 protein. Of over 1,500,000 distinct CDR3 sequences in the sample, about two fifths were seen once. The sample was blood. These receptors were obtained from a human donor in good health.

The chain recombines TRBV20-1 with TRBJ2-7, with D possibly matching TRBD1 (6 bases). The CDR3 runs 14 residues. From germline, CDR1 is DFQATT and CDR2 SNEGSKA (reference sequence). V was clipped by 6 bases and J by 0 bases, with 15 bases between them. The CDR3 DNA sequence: TGCAGTGCAAGGGACATCTGGAGCTCCTACGAGCAGTACTTC. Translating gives CSARDIWSSYEQYF.

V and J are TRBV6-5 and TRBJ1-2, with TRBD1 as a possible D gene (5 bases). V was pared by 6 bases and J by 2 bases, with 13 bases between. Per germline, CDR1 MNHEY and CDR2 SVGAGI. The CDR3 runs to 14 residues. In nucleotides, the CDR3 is TGTGCCAGCAGAATCCGGGGCTTGAACTATGGCTACACCTTC. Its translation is CASRIRGLNYGYTF.

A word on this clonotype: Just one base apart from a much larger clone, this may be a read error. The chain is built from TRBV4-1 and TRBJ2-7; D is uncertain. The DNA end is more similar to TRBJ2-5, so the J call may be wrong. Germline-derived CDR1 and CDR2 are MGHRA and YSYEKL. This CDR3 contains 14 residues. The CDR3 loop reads CASSQGVMVKTQYF. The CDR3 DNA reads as TGCGCCAGCAGCCAAGGGGTGATGGTCAAGACCCAGTACTTC.

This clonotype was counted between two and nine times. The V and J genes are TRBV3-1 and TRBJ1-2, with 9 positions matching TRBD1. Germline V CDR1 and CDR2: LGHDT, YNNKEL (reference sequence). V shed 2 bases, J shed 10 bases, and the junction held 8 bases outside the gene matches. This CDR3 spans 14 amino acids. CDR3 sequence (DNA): TGTGCCAGCAGCCAATCGACAGGGGGAGTTATCTACACCTTC. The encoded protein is CASSQSTGGVIYTF.

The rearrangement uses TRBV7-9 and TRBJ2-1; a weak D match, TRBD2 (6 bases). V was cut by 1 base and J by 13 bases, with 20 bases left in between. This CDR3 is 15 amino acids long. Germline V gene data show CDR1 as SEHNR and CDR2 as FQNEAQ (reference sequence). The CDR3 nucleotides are TGTGCCAGCAGCTTAGTGGGCGGGACCACAGCCGAACAGTTCTTC. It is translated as CASSLVGGTTAEQFF.

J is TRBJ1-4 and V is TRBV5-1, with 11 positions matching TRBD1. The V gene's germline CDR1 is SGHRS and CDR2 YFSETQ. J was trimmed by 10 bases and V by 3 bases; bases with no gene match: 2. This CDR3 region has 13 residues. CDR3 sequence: CASSSGTGGKLFF. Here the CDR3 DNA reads TGCGCCAGCAGCTCCGGGACAGGGGGAAAACTGTTTTTT.

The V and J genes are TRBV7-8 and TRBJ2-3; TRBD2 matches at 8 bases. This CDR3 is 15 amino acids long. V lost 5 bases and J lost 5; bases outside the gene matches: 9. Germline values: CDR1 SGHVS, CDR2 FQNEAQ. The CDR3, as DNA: TGTGCCAGCAGCAGATCCTTCGGGGGGGTAGATACGCAGTATTTT. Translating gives CASSRSFGGVDTQYF.

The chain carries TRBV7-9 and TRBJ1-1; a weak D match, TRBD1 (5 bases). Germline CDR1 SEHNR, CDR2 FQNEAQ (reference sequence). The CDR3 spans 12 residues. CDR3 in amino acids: CAGGESNTEAFF. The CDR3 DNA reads TGTGCGGGGGGGGAGTCGAACACTGAAGCTTTCTTT.

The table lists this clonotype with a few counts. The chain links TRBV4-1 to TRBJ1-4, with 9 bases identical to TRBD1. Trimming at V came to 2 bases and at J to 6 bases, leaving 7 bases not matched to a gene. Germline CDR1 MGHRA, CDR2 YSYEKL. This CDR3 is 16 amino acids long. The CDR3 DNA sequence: TGCGCCAGCAGCCAACTCTACACAGGGGGCGATGAAAAACTGTTTTTT. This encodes CASSQLYTGGDEKLFF.

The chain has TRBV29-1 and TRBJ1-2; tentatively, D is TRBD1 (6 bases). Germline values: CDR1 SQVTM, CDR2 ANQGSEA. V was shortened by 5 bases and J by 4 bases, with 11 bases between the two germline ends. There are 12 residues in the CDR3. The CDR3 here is CSVSQGTYGYTF. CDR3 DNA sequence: TGCAGCGTTTCACAGGGAACCTATGGCTACACCTTC. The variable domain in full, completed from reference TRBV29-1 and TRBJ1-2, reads SAVISQKPSRDICQRGTSLTIQCQVDSQVTMMFWYRQQPGQSLTLIATANQGSEATYESGFVIDKFPISRPNLTFSTLTVSNMSPEDSSIYLCSVSQGTYGYTFGSGTRLTVV.

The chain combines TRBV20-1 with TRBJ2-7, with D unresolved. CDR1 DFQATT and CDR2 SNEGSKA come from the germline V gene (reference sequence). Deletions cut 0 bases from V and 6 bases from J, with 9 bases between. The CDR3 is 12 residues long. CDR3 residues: CSARDRSGEQYF. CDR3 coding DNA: TGCAGTGCTAGAGATCGGTCCGGCGAGCAGTACTTC.

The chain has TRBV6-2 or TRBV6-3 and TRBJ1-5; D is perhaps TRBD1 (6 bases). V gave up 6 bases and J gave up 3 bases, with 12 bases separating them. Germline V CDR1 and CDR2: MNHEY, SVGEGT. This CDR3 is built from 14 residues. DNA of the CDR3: TGTGCCAGCAGAAGCACAGGGTTCAATCAGCCCCAGCATTTT. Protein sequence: CASRSTGFNQPQHF.

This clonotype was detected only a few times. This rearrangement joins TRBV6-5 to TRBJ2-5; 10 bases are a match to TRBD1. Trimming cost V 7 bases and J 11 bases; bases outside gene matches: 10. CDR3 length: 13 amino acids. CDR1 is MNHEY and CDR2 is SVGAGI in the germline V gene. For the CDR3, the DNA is TGTGCCAGCACCTCTGGACAGGGGGGAGAGCAGTACTTC. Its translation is CASTSGQGGEQYF.

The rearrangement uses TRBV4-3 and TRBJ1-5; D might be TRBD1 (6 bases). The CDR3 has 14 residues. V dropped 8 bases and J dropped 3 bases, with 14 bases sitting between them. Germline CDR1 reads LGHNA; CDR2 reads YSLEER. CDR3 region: CASAMGGANQPQHF. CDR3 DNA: TGCGCCAGCGCCATGGGGGGGGCCAATCAGCCCCAGCATTTT.

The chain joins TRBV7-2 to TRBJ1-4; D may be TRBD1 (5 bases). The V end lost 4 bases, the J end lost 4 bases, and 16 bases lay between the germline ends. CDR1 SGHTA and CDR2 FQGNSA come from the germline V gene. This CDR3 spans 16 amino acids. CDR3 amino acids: CASSSRSWQGNEKLFF. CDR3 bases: TGTGCCAGCAGCTCGAGGTCGTGGCAGGGTAATGAAAAACTGTTTTTT. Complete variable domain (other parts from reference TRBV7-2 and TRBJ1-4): GAGVSQSPSNKVTEKGKDVELRCDPISGHTALYWYRQSLGQGLEFLIYFQGNSAPDKSGLPSDRFSAERTGGSVSTLTIQRTQQEDSAVYLCASSSRSWQGNEKLFFGSGTQLSVL.

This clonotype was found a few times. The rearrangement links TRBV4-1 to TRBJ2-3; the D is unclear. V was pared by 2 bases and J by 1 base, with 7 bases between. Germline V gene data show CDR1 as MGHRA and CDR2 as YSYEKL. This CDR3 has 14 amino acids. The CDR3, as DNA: TGCGCCAGCAGCCAACGGCGCGGCACAGATACGCAGTATTTT. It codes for CASSQRRGTDTQYF.

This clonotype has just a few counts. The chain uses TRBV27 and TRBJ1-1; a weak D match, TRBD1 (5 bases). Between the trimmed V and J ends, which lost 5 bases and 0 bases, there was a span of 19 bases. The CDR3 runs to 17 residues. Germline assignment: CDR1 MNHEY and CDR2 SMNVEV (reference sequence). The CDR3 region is CASSLITGTVMNTEAFF. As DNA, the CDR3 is TGTGCCAGCAGTCTAATAACCGGGACGGTGATGAACACTGAAGCTTTCTTT.

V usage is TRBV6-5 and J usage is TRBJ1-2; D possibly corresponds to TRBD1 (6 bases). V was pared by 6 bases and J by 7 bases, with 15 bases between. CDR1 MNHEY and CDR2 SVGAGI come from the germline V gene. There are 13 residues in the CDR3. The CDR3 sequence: CASRTSGHTGYTF. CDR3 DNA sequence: TGTGCCAGCAGGACATCGGGACATACTGGCTACACCTTC.

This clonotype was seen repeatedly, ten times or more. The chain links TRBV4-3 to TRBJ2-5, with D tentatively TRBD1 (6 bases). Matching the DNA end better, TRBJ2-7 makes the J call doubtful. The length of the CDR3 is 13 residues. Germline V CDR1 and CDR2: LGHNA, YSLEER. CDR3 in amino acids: CASSQDRGNEQYF. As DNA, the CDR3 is TGCGCCAGCAGCCAAGACAGGGGCAACGAGCAGTACTTC.

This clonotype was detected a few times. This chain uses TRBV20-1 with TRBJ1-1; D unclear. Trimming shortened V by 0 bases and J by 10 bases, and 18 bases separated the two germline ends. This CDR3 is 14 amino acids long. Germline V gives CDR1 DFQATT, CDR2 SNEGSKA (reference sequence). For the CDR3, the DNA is TGCAGTGCTAGAGAGGGAGGCCTTACCCCAGGAGCTTTCTTT. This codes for CSAREGGLTPGAFF.

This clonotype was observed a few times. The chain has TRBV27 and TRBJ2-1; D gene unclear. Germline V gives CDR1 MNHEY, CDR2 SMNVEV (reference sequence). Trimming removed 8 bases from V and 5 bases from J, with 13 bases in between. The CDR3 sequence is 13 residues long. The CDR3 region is CASSLQLHNEQFF. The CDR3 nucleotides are TGTGCCAGCTCCTTACAACTTCACAATGAGCAGTTCTTC.